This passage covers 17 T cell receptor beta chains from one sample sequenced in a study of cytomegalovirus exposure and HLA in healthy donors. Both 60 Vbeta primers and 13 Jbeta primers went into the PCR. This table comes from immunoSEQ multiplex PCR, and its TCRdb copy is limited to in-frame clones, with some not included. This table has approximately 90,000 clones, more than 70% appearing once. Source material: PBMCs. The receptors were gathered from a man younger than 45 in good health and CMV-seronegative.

CDR3 residues: CASSPPLAGGYNEQFF. The DNA for the CDR3 is TGTGCCAGCTCACCACCGTTGGCGGGGGGCTACAATGAGCAGTTCTTC. The V call is TRBV18, the J call TRBJ2-1; 8 positions match TRBD2. Per the germline V gene, CDR1 is KGHSH and CDR2 is LQKENI. V shed 0 bases and J 3 bases; nucleotides not matched to a gene: 4. The CDR3 is 16 residues long.

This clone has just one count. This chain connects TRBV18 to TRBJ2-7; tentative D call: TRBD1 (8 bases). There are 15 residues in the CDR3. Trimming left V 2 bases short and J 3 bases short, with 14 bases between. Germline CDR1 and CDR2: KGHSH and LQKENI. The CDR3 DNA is TGTGCCAGCTCACCAATAACAGGGGGGGACTACGAGCAGTACTTC. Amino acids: CASSPITGGDYEQYF.

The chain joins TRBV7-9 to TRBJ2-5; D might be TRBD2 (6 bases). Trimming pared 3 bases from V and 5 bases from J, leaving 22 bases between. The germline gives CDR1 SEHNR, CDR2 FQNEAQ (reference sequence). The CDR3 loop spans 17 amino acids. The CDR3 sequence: CASSFGRGSGLSETQYF. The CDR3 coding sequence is TGTGCCAGCAGCTTCGGCCGGGGGAGCGGGCTCTCGGAGACCCAGTACTTC.

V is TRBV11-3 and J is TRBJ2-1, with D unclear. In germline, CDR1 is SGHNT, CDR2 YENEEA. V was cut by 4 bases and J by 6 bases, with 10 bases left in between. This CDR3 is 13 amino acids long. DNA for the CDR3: TGTGCCAGCAGCTACTTTGGTGGCAATGAGCAGTTCTTC. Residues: CASSYFGGNEQFF.

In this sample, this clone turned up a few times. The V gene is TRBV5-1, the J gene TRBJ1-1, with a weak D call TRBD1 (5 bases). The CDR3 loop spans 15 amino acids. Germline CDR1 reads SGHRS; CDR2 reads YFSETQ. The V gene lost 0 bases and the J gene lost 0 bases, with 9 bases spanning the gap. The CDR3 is CASSLGAGMNTEAFF. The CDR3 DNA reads TGCGCCAGCAGCTTGGGGGCAGGGATGAACACTGAAGCTTTCTTT.

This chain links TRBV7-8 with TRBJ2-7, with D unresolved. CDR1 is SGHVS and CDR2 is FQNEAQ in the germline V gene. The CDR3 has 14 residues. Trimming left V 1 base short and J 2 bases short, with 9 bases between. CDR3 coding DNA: TGTGCCAGCAGCTTAGGTACACACACCTACGAGCAGTACTTC. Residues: CASSLGTHTYEQYF. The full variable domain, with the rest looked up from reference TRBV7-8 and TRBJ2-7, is GAGVSQSPRYKVAKRGQDVALRCDPISGHVSLFWYQQALGQGPEFLTYFQNEAQLDKSGLPSDRFFAERPEGSVSTLKIQRTQQEDSAVYLCASSLGTHTYEQYFGPGTRLTVT.

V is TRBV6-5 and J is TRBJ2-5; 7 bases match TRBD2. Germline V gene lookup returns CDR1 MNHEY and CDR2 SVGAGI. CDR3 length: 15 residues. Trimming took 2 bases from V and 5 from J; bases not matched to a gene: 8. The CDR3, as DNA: TGTGCCAGCAGTTACGAGGCAGGGAGGGGCGAGACCCAGTACTTC. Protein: CASSYEAGRGETQYF.

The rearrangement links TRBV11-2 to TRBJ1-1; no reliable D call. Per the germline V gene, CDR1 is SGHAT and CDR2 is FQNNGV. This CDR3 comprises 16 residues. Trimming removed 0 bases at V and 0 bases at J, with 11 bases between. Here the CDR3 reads CASSLDGQILNTEAFF. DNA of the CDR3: TGTGCCAGCAGCTTAGATGGCCAGATATTGAACACTGAAGCTTTCTTT.

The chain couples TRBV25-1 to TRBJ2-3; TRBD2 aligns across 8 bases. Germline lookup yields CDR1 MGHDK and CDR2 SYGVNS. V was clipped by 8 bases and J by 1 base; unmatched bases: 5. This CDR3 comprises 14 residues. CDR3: CASRGGERTDTQYF. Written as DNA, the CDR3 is TGTGCCAGCCGGGGGGGAGAGCGCACAGATACGCAGTATTTT.

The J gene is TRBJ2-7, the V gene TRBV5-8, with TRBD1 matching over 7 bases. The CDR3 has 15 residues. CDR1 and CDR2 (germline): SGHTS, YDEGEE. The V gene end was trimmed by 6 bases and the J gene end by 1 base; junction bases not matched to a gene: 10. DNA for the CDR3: TGTGCCAGCACCCTGCCAGGGACAGCTTCCTACGAGCAGTACTTC. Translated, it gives CASTLPGTASYEQYF.

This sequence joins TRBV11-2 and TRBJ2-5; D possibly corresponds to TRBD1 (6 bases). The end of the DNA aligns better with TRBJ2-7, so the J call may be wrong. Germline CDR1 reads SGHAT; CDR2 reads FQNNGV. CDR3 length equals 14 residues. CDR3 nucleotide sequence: TGTGCCAGCAGCTTAGGGGTAGGGGGCTACGAGCAGTACTTC. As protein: CASSLGVGGYEQYF.

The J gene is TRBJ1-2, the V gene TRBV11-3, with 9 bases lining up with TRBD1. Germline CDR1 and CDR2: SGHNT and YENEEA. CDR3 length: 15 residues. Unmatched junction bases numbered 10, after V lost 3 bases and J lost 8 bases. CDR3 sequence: CASSFLSQGAHGYTF. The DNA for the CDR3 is TGTGCCAGCAGCTTTCTATCACAGGGGGCGCACGGCTACACCTTC.

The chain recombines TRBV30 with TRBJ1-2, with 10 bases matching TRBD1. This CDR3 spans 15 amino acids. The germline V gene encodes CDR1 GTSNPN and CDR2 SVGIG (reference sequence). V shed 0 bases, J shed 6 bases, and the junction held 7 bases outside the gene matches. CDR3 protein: CAWSVGTGEIHGYTF. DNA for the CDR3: TGTGCCTGGAGTGTAGGGACAGGGGAAATTCATGGCTACACCTTC. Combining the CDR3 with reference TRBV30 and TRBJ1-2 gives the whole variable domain SQTIHQWPATLVQPVGSPLSLECTVEGTSNPNLYWYRQAAGRGLQLLFYSVGIGQISSEVPQNLSASRPQDRQFILSSKKLLLSDSGFYLCAWSVGTGEIHGYTFGSGTRLTVV.

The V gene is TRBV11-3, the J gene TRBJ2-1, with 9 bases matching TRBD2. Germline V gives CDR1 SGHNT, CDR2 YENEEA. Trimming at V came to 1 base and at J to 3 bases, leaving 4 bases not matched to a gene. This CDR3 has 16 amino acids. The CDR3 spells CASSLGLAGLYNEQFF. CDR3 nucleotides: TGTGCCAGCAGCTTAGGCCTAGCGGGACTCTACAATGAGCAGTTCTTC.

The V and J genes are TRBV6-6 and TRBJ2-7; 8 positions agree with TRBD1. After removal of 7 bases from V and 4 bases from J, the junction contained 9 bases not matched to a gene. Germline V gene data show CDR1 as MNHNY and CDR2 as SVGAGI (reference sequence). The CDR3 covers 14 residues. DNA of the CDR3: TGTGCCAGCATGAAGGGGGACAGGTGGTACGAGCAGTACTTC. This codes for CASMKGDRWYEQYF.

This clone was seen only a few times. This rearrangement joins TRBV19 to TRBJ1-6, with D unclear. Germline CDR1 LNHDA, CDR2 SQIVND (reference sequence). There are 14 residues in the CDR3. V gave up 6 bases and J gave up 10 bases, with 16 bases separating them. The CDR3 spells CASSMSTSLSPLHF. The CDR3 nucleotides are TGTGCCAGTAGCATGAGTACCTCCCTCTCACCCCTCCACTTT.

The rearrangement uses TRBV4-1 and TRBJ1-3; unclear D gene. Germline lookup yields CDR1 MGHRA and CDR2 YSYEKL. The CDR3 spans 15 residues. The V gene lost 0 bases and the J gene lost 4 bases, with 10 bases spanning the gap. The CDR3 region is CASSQDNPLGNTIYF. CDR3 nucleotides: TGCGCCAGCAGCCAAGATAATCCCCTCGGAAACACCATATATTTT.